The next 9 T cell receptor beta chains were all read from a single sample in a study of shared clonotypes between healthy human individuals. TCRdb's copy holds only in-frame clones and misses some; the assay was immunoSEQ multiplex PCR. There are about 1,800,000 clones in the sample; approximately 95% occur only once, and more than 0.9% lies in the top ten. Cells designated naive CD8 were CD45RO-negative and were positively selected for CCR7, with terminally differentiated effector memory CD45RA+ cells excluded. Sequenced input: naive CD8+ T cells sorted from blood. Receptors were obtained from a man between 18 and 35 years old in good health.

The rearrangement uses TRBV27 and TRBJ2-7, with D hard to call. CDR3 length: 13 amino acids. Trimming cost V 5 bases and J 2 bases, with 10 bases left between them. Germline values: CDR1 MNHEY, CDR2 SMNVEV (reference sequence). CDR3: CASSPTQAYEQYF. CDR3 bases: TGTGCCAGCAGTCCCACCCAGGCCTACGAGCAGTACTTC.

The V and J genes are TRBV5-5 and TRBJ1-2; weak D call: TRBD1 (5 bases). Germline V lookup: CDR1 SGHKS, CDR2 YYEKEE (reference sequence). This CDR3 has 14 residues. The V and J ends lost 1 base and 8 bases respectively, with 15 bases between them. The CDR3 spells CASSLPGTAEGYTF. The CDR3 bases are TGTGCCAGCAGCTTGCCCGGGACCGCAGAAGGCTACACCTTC.

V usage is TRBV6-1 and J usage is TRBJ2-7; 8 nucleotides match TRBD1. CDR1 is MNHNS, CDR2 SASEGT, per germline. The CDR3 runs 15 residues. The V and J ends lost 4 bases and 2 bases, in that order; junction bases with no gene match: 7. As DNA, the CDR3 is TGTGCCAGCAGTGGATGGGACAGGACAGCCTACGAGCAGTACTTC. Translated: CASSGWDRTAYEQYF.

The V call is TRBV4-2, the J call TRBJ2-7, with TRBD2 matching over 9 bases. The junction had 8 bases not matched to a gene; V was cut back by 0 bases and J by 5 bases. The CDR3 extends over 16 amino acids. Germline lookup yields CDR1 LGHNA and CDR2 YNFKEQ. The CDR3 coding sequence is TGTGCCAGCAGCCAAGATTTTGCGGGGGGGCCCGACGAGCAGTACTTC. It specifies CASSQDFAGGPDEQYF.

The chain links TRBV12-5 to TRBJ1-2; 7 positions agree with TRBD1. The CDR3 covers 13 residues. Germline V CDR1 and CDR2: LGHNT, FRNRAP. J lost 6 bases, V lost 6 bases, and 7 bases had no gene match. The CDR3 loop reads CASGGGTVDGYTF. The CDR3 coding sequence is TGTGCTAGTGGGGGCGGGACAGTTGATGGCTACACCTTC.

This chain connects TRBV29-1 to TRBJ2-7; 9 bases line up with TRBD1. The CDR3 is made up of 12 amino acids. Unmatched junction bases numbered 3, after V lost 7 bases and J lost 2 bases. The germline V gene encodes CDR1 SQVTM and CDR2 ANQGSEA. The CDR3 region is CSGGTGTYEQYF. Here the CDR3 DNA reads TGCAGCGGCGGGACAGGGACCTACGAGCAGTACTTC.

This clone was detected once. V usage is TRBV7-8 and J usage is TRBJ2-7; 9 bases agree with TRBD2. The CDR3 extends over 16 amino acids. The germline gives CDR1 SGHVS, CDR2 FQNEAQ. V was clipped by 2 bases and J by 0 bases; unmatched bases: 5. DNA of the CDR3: TGTGCCAGCAGCTTATCTCTAGCGGGGAACTCCTACGAGCAGTACTTC. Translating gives CASSLSLAGNSYEQYF.

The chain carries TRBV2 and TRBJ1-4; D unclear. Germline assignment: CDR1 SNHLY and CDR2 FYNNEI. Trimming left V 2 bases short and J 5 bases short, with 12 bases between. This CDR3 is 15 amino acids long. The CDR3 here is CASSEWQETNEKLFF. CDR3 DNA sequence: TGTGCCAGCAGTGAATGGCAGGAGACGAATGAAAAACTGTTTTTT. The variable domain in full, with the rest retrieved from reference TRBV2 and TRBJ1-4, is EPEVTQTPSHQVTQMGQEVILRCVPISNHLYFYWYRQILGQKVEFLVSFYNNEISEKSEIFDDQFSVERPDGSNFTLKIRSTKLEDSAMYFCASSEWQETNEKLFFGSGTQLSVL.

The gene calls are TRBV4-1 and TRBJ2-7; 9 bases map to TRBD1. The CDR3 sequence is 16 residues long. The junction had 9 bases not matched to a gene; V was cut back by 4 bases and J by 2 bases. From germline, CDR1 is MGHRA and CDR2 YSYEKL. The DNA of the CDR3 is TGCGCCAGCAGCCTCCCGGGACAGGGTGTCCCCTACGAGCAGTACTTC. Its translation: CASSLPGQGVPYEQYF.